These 16 T cell receptor beta chains came from one sample sequenced in a study of T cell responses to AZD1222 COVID-19 vaccine. Data came from immunoSEQ multiplex PCR; TCRdb stores just in-frame clones and leaves some out. The sample gives 200,000 or so clones, 85% to 95% of which show up once; roughly 0.99% is in the top ten. Here the sequenced sample was peripheral blood, taken 28 days after the second AZD1222 dose. The receptors were sampled from an adult who received the AZD1222 COVID-19 vaccine.

The chain is built from TRBV2 and TRBJ1-5; D perhaps matches TRBD1 (5 bases). Germline CDR1 SNHLY, CDR2 FYNNEI. The CDR3 spans 16 residues. V was clipped by 4 bases and J by 6 bases, with 19 bases between them. This chain's CDR3 is CASSASGPAGGQPQHF. The CDR3, as DNA: TGTGCCAGCAGTGCTTCAGGGCCGGCCGGGGGTCAGCCCCAGCATTTT.

The V gene is TRBV15, the J gene TRBJ2-1, with 9 bases matching TRBD2. Unmatched junction bases numbered 7, after V lost 5 bases and J lost 8 bases. The germline CDR1 and CDR2 sequences are LNHNV and YYDKDF (reference sequence). The CDR3 spans 14 residues. CDR3 coding DNA: TGTGCCACCAGCGAGGCGGGGGGGCACTATGAGCAGTTCTTC. It encodes CATSEAGGHYEQFF.

This clone was counted a few times. The chain recombines TRBV6-5 with TRBJ2-7, with 7 bases that match TRBD2. This CDR3 comprises 12 residues. Trimming took 6 bases from V and 2 from J; bases not matched to a gene: 1. Germline V gives CDR1 MNHEY, CDR2 SVGAGI. Here the CDR3 reads CASRRGTYEQYF. CDR3 coding DNA: TGTGCCAGCAGGCGGGGGACCTACGAGCAGTACTTC.

The V call is TRBV15, the J call TRBJ1-5; D remains ambiguous. Trimming stripped 1 base from V and 6 bases from J, with 4 bases between. The germline V gene has CDR1 LNHNV and CDR2 YYDKDF (reference sequence). CDR3 length: 12 residues. CDR3 region: CATSRASQPQHF. The CDR3 DNA is TGTGCCACCAGCAGAGCCAGTCAGCCCCAGCATTTT.

The chain combines TRBV6-1 with TRBJ1-4; no firm D call. V shed 0 bases and J shed 8 bases, with 7 bases lying between them. Germline V gives CDR1 MNHNS, CDR2 SASEGT. This CDR3 contains 13 residues. CDR3 nucleotide sequence: TGTGCCAGCAGTGAAGCGCTAGGGGAAAAACTGTTTTTT. It codes for CASSEALGEKLFF.

The J gene is TRBJ2-7, the V gene TRBV12-3 or TRBV12-4, with a tentative D call TRBD1 (6 bases). CDR3 length: 13 residues. V was cut by 3 bases and J by 4 bases, with 10 bases left in between. CDR3: CASSLGQGYEQYF. The CDR3 bases are TGTGCCAGCAGTTTGGGTCAGGGGTACGAGCAGTACTTC.

This chain connects TRBV6-2 or TRBV6-3 to TRBJ2-7, with TRBD1 identical over 7 bases. The CDR3 has 13 residues. V trimming: 5 bases; J trimming: 3 bases; junction bases outside the gene matches: 4. Germline V gives CDR1 MNHEY, CDR2 SVGEGT. The CDR3: CASSPGTDYEQYF. DNA for the CDR3: TGTGCCAGCAGTCCCGGGACAGACTACGAGCAGTACTTC.

The V call is TRBV5-1, the J call TRBJ2-3, with D uncertain. The V gene's germline CDR1 is SGHRS and CDR2 YFSETQ. V was shortened by 2 bases and J by 6 bases, with 4 bases between the two germline ends. This CDR3 has 11 amino acids. The CDR3 here is CASSFGDTQYF. The CDR3 DNA reads TGCGCCAGCAGCTTCGGGGATACGCAGTATTTT.

V is TRBV6-1 and J is TRBJ1-1, with D maybe TRBD1 (5 bases). CDR1 is MNHNS and CDR2 is SASEGT in the germline V gene. This CDR3 has 12 amino acids. V shed 2 bases and J shed 8 bases, with 9 bases lying between them. The CDR3 DNA sequence: TGTGCCAGCAGTGAATGGACAACCGAAGCTTTCTTT. Residues: CASSEWTTEAFF.

This chain links TRBV7-8 with TRBJ1-4; D is possibly TRBD1 (6 bases). The CDR3 spans 15 residues. Trimming removed 5 bases from V and 4 bases from J, with 14 bases in between. Germline-derived CDR1 and CDR2 are SGHVS and FQNEAQ. The CDR3 DNA reads as TGTGCCAGCAGCGTGGGACACATTTTTAATGAAAAACTGTTTTTT. This encodes CASSVGHIFNEKLFF.

This clone was observed once. The chain joins TRBV19 to TRBJ1-6; 12 bases align to TRBD1. Germline V gene lookup returns CDR1 LNHDA and CDR2 SQIVND (reference sequence). Trimming at V came to 8 bases and at J to 3 bases, leaving 14 bases not matched to a gene. CDR3 length: 19 residues. The CDR3 spells CASGDRGHQTTIYNSPLHF. The CDR3 DNA reads TGTGCCAGTGGGGACAGGGGGCATCAGACGACGATCTATAATTCACCCCTCCACTTT.

The count of this clone is one. The chain has TRBV27 and TRBJ2-3; a possible D gene is TRBD2 (7 bases). The CDR3 runs 19 residues. The V end was cut by 5 bases, the J end by 3 bases, with 27 bases between. The germline CDR1 and CDR2 sequences are MNHEY and SMNVEV (reference sequence). The CDR3 reads CASSPIGGSWGGGTDTQYF. The CDR3 DNA follows: TGTGCCAGCAGTCCAATCGGGGGGTCTTGGGGGGGCGGAACAGATACGCAGTATTTT.

The rearrangement joins TRBV7-8 to TRBJ1-2, with 11 positions matching TRBD1. The germline V gene encodes CDR1 SGHVS and CDR2 FQNEAQ. The CDR3 extends over 15 amino acids. V lost 3 bases to trimming and J lost 4 bases; unmatched junction nucleotides: 4. As DNA, the CDR3 is TGTGCCAGCAGCTTCAGGACAGGGGGCGGCTATGGCTACACCTTC. Its protein is CASSFRTGGGYGYTF.

The chain employs TRBV5-5 and TRBJ2-5; TRBD1 or TRBD2 may be the D gene (5 bases each). The germline gives CDR1 SGHKS, CDR2 YYEKEE (reference sequence). The CDR3 is made up of 13 amino acids. Deletions cut 4 bases from V and 4 bases from J, with 11 bases between. CDR3 sequence: CASSAWGLETQYF. The CDR3 DNA reads as TGTGCCAGCAGCGCGTGGGGGTTAGAGACCCAGTACTTC.

The gene calls are TRBV19 and TRBJ1-2, with TRBD1 matching 8 bases. The CDR3 consists of 16 residues. V shed 5 bases, J shed 2 bases, and the junction held 10 bases outside the gene matches. CDR1 is LNHDA, CDR2 SQIVND, per germline (reference sequence). The CDR3 DNA is TGTGCCAGTAGTTCCGGGCCGGGACAGGAGAACTATGGCTACACCTTC. This sequence encodes CASSSGPGQENYGYTF.

The chain carries TRBV7-2 and TRBJ2-7; 7 bases are a match to TRBD1. CDR3 length: 16 amino acids. Germline values: CDR1 SGHTA, CDR2 FQGNSA. The V gene end was trimmed by 3 bases and the J gene end by 3 bases; junction bases not matched to a gene: 11. CDR3 sequence reads: CASSFSRDSRFYEQYF. In DNA, the CDR3 is TGTGCCAGCAGCTTCTCTCGGGACAGCCGATTCTACGAGCAGTACTTC.